The next 15 T cell receptor beta chains were all read from a single sample in a study of control samples from healthy donors and cancer patients. Generated by immunoSEQ multiplex PCR, the TCRdb table keeps only in-frame clones and is missing some. The sample carries approximately 140,000 clones, 80% to 95% recorded once. The sample was blood. The receptors shown here come from a man aged 25 to 40 in good health.

The chain recombines TRBV19 with TRBJ2-3; TRBD2 might be the D (5 bases). The CDR3 spans 14 residues. V dropped 3 bases and J dropped 5 bases, with 12 bases sitting between them. Germline V gene data show CDR1 as LNHDA and CDR2 as SQIVND (reference sequence). The CDR3, as DNA: TGTGCCAGTAGTATTGAGGGAGTAGGAGATACGCAGTATTTT. Protein product: CASSIEGVGDTQYF.

Only one count was recorded for this clone. The chain couples TRBV7-9 to TRBJ2-2; 9 bases are shared with TRBD2. Germline lookup yields CDR1 SEHNR and CDR2 FQNEAQ (reference sequence). J was trimmed by 0 bases and V by 3 bases; bases with no gene match: 2. This CDR3 spans 16 amino acids. The CDR3 nucleotides are TGTGCCAGCAGCTTCCCTAGCGGGGCGAACACCGGGGAGCTGTTTTTT. Protein sequence: CASSFPSGANTGELFF.

This chain uses TRBV5-5 with TRBJ2-7; TRBD2 matches at 7 bases. Germline V gene lookup returns CDR1 SGHKS and CDR2 YYEKEE (reference sequence). V gave up 4 bases and J gave up 4 bases; unmatched junction bases: 8. The CDR3 runs 14 residues. As DNA, the CDR3 is TGTGCCAGCAGCAGGGACGGGGGAGGGTACGAGCAGTACTTC. Encoded protein: CASSRDGGGYEQYF.

This sequence joins TRBV29-1 and TRBJ1-1; D uncertain. The CDR3 has 11 amino acids. Trimming cost V 2 bases and J 6 bases, with 7 bases left between them. Germline-derived CDR1 and CDR2 are SQVTM and ANQGSEA. DNA for the CDR3: TGCAGCGTTGAACAGGCGTCTGAAGCTTTCTTT. Translating it yields CSVEQASEAFF.

In this sample, this clone turned up a few times. This chain links TRBV24-1 with TRBJ2-5; TRBD2 matches at 7 bases. From germline, CDR1 is KGHDR and CDR2 SFDVKD. The V segment lost 4 bases and the J segment 5 bases; nucleotides outside the gene matches: 12. The CDR3 totals 16 residues. Here the CDR3 reads CATSDPMGGSGETQYF. In DNA, the CDR3 is TGTGCCACCAGTGACCCGATGGGCGGGAGTGGGGAGACCCAGTACTTC.

The chain is built from TRBV24-1 and TRBJ1-1; 8 nucleotides match TRBD1. Germline loops: CDR1 KGHDR, CDR2 SFDVKD. The CDR3 is made up of 14 amino acids. V lost 11 bases and J lost 4; bases outside the gene matches: 11. The CDR3 sequence: CAIGTGTPGTEAFF. CDR3 DNA sequence: TGTGCCATCGGGACAGGAACGCCGGGCACTGAAGCTTTCTTT.

The V gene is TRBV28, the J gene TRBJ2-7; maybe TRBD2 (6 bases). Trimming took 5 bases from V and 3 from J, leaving 14 bases between them. Germline V gene sequence: CDR1 MDHEN, CDR2 SYDVKM. The CDR3 spans 14 residues. CDR3 in DNA: TGTGCCAGCAGTGAGCAGGGAGGCTTCTACGAGCAGTACTTC. Its protein is CASSEQGGFYEQYF.

The genes are TRBV28 and TRBJ1-6; D ambiguous. V lost 6 bases to trimming and J lost 5 bases, with 14 bases between them. The germline V gene has CDR1 MDHEN and CDR2 SYDVKM. CDR3 length: 15 residues. The CDR3 sequence: CASSQTGRNNSPLHF. For the CDR3, the DNA is TGTGCCAGCAGCCAAACGGGCCGGAATAATTCACCCCTCCACTTT.

This clone was detected a few times. J is TRBJ1-1 and V is TRBV5-1; D is unresolved. V gave up 0 bases and J gave up 1 base, with 4 bases separating them. The germline CDR1 and CDR2 sequences are SGHRS and YFSETQ. The CDR3 covers 13 residues. The CDR3 DNA sequence: TGCGCCAGCAGCTTGGCGGAGAACACTGAAGCTTTCTTT. Its translation: CASSLAENTEAFF.

The chain has TRBV3-1 (or the pseudogene TRBV3-2) and TRBJ1-1; D ambiguous. Germline-derived CDR1 and CDR2 are LGHDT and YNNKEL (reference sequence). Trimming left V 6 bases short and J 4 bases short, with 6 bases between. The CDR3 totals 11 residues. The CDR3 reads CASSQSTEAFF. The DNA for the CDR3 is TGTGCCAGCAGTCAGAGCACTGAAGCTTTCTTT.

This chain connects TRBV28 to TRBJ2-7, with 8 bases lining up with TRBD1. The germline V gene has CDR1 MDHEN and CDR2 SYDVKM. Trimming removed 5 bases from V and 3 bases from J; junction bases left unmatched: 3. There are 13 residues in the CDR3. CDR3 residues: CASSLTGVYEQYF. The CDR3 DNA reads TGTGCCAGCAGTCTGACAGGGGTCTACGAGCAGTACTTC.

This clone was counted between two and nine times. The CDR3 spells CASNARSWQKNEKLFF. The CDR3, as DNA: TGTGCCAGCAACGCCCGGTCGTGGCAGAAGAATGAAAAACTGTTTTTT. The V call is TRBV28, the J call TRBJ1-4; D gene unclear. Trimming shortened V by 7 bases and J by 5 bases, and 20 bases separated the two germline ends. CDR1 and CDR2 (germline): MDHEN, SYDVKM. The CDR3 is 16 amino acids.

This chain joins TRBV5-6 and TRBJ1-5, with 9 nucleotides matching TRBD1. The CDR3 runs 16 residues. The germline V gene has CDR1 SGHDT and CDR2 YYEEEE. The J segment lost 4 bases and the V segment lost 1 base, leaving 6 bases of the junction unmatched. CDR3 amino acids: CASSLSPQGANQPQHF. The DNA of the CDR3 is TGTGCCAGCAGCTTGTCGCCACAGGGGGCGAATCAGCCCCAGCATTTT.

The V gene is TRBV10-2, the J gene TRBJ1-5; no clear D. The CDR3 has 14 amino acids. The V end lost 6 bases, the J end lost 7 bases, and 16 bases lay between the germline ends. Per the germline V gene, CDR1 is WSHSY and CDR2 is SAAADI. Here the CDR3 DNA reads TGCGCCAGCAGGAGGGAGGGTAACTCCCAGCCCCAGCATTTT. It encodes CASRREGNSQPQHF.

This chain joins TRBV4-2 and TRBJ2-7, with no clear D. The CDR3 is made up of 15 amino acids. Looked up from germline, CDR1 is LGHNA and CDR2 is YNFKEQ. The V gene lost 1 base and the J gene lost 2 bases, with 12 bases spanning the gap. The CDR3 loop is CASSQGDLTTYEQYF. Here the CDR3 DNA reads TGTGCCAGCAGCCAAGGCGACTTAACAACCTACGAGCAGTACTTC.